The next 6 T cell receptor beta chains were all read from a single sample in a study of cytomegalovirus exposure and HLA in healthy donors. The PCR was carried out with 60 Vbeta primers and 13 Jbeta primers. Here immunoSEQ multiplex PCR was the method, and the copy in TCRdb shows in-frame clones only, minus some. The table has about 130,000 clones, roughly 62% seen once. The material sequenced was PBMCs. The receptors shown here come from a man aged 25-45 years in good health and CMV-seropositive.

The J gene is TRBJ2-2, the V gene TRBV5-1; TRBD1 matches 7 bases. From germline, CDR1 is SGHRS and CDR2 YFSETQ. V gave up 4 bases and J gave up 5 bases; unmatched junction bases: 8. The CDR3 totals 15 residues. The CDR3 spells CASSEQGIVTGELFF. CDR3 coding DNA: TGCGCCAGCAGCGAACAGGGGATTGTTACCGGGGAGCTGTTTTTT.

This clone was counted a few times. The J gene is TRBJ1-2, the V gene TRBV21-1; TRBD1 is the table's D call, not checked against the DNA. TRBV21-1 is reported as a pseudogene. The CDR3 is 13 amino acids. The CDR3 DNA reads TGTGCCAGCAGCAAGGACAGGAACTATGGCTACACCTTC. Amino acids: CASSKDRNYGYTF.

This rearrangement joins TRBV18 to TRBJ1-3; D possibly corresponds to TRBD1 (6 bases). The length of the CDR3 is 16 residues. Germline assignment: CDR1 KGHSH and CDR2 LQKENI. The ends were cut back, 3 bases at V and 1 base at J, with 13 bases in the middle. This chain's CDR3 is CASSPPTGLSGNTIYF. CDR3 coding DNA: TGTGCCAGCTCACCCCCGACAGGACTTTCTGGAAACACCATATATTTT.

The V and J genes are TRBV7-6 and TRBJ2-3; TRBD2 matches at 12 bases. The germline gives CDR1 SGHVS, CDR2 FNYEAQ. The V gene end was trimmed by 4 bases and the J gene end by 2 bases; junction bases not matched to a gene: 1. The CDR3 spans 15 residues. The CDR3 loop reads CASSSSGRVTDTQYF. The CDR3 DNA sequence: TGTGCCAGCAGCTCTAGCGGGAGGGTCACAGATACGCAGTATTTT.

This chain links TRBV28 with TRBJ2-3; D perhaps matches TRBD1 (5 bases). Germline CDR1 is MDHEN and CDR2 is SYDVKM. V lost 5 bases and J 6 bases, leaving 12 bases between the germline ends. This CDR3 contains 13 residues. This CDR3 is CASSPRVSDTQYF. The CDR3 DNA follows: TGTGCCAGCAGTCCCAGGGTTTCGGATACGCAGTATTTT.

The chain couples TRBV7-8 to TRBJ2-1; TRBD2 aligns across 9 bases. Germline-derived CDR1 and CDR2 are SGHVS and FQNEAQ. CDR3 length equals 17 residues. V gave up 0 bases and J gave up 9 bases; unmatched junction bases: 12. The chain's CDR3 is CASSLARRSGRGAEQFF. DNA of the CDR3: TGTGCCAGCAGCTTAGCGCGTCGTAGCGGGAGAGGGGCTGAGCAGTTCTTC.